This is a list of T cell receptor beta chains from one sample in a study of response to subunit inactivated influenza vaccine. In TCRdb, the RT-PCR reads were re-called with MiXCR into one record per CDR3 protein. The table has about 520,000 distinct CDR3 sequences, about 7.2% seen once; the top ten hold less than 15%. The sample here was PBMCs from blood, taken 23 months after vaccination. All receptors derive from a man between 50 and 75 years old who received an inactivated influenza vaccine. Both conserved end residues are part of each CDR3. A D gene is named only where the DNA matches it firmly. Part of the rows lack a size; the others show once, few, many or a class for expanded clones.

abundance | d_gene | j_gene | v_gene | CDR3nt | CDR3aa
few | NA | TRBJ1-3 | TRBV5-1 | TGCGCCAGCAGCCCGCTGGTAGACTCTGGAAACACCATATATTTT | CASSPLVDSGNTIYF
few | TRBD2 | TRBJ2-3 | TRBV20-1 | TGCAGTGCTAGAGGGGGACTAGCGGGAGCTAGCACAGATACGCAGTATTTT | CSARGGLAGASTDTQYF
many | TRBD1 | TRBJ2-1 | TRBV25-1 | TGTGCCAGCAGTGAAACCAGACAGGGGATATACTCCTACAATGAGCAGTTCTTC | CASSETRQGIYSYNEQFF
many | NA | TRBJ1-3 | TRBV18 | TGTGCCAGCTCACCATCGGGCACCTCTGGAAACACCATATATTTT | CASSPSGTSGNTIYF
NA | TRBD2 | TRBJ2-2 | TRBV7-2 | TGTGCCAGCAGGTCGTATACCGGGACTAGCGGGGCCGGGGAGCTGTTTTTT | CASRSYTGTSGAGELFF
NA | NA | TRBJ2-7 | TRBV20-1 | TGCAGTGCTAGCCAATATGACAGGAACTCCTACGAGCAGTACTTC | CSASQYDRNSYEQYF
NA | TRBD1 | TRBJ1-2 | TRBV5-1 | TGCGCCAGCAGACGGACAGGGACCCAACTTGGCTACACCTTC | CASRRTGTQLGYTF
NA | TRBD1 | TRBJ2-1 | TRBV20-1 | TGCAGTGCTAGACGGGGACAGCAAGACAATGAGCAGTTCTTC | CSARRGQQDNEQFF
many | TRBD2 | TRBJ2-3 | TRBV20-1 | TGCAGTGCCTCCAAAGCGGGAGGGAGTTTGATTACAGATACGCAGTATTTT | CSASKAGGSLITDTQYF
many | TRBD1 | TRBJ2-7 | TRBV28 | TGTGCCAGCGAAACCATATCCGGGACAGAACTATACGAGCAGTACTTC | CASETISGTELYEQYF
many | TRBD2 | TRBJ2-3 | TRBV20-1 | TGCAGTGCTAGAGGAGGTACTAGCGGGGGGGGCACAGATACGCAGTATTTT | CSARGGTSGGGTDTQYF
many | TRBD2 | TRBJ2-1 | TRBV7-8 | TGTGCCAGCAGCTCCAAACGTCCTAGCGGGAGGTGGAATGAGCAGTTCTTC | CASSSKRPSGRWNEQFF
NA | NA | TRBJ2-2 | TRBV28 | TGTGCCAGCCAGTTATCCACGAACACCGGGGAGCTGTTTTTT | CASQLSTNTGELFF
NA | TRBD2 | TRBJ2-2 | TRBV3-1 | TGTGCCAGCAGGACTAGCGGGAGATTCGGCGGGGAGCTGTTTTTT | CASRTSGRFGGELFF
few | NA | TRBJ1-1 | TRBV5-5 | TGTGCCAGCAGCTGGGGCCCCCGGGTAGCGAACACTGAAGCTTTCTTT | CASSWGPRVANTEAFF
NA | TRBD2 | TRBJ2-7 | TRBV19 | TGTGCCAGTAGTATGGGGACTACTACCTACGAGCAGTACTTC | CASSMGTTTYEQYF
few | TRBD1 | TRBJ1-4 | TRBV9 | TGTGCCAGCAGCGTAGGACAGGGAGGTGAAAAACTGTTTTTT | CASSVGQGGEKLFF
few | NA | TRBJ2-3 | TRBV24-1 | TGTGCCACCAGGGACCCCACAGATACGCAGTATTTT | CATRDPTDTQYF
many | TRBD1 | TRBJ1-1 | TRBV11-2 | TGTGCCAGCAGCTTCGCAGGGGGCAGTGAAGCTTTCTTT | CASSFAGGSEAFF
NA | NA | TRBJ1-1 | TRBV20-1 | TGCAGTGCTAGAAGGGTCCCCCTCGTGAACACTGAAGCTTTCTTT | CSARRVPLVNTEAFF
few | NA | TRBJ2-5 | TRBV5-6 | TGTGCCAGCAGCTTGTTTATAGGAAGAGAGACCCAGTACTTC | CASSLFIGRETQYF
few | TRBD1 | TRBJ1-1 | TRBV29-1 | TGCAGCGTTGACGCCTTCCGGGACAGGGGGCGCACTGAAGCTTTCTTT | CSVDAFRDRGRTEAFF
NA | TRBD2 | TRBJ2-7 | TRBV7-2 | TGTGCCAGCAGCCAGCGCCTGATAACTAGCGTCCACGAGCAGTACTTC | CASSQRLITSVHEQYF
few | NA | TRBJ1-1 | TRBV4-1 | TGCGCCAGCAGCCAAGATCCGGGCAACACTGAAGCTTTCTTT | CASSQDPGNTEAFF
NA | NA | TRBJ1-1 | TRBV29-1 | TGCAGCGTAGCGTACACTGAAGCTTTCTTT | CSVAYTEAFF
NA | NA | TRBJ2-3 | TRBV20-1 | TGCAGTGCCACGACAGGGAGCGGGACAGATACGCAGTATTTT | CSATTGSGTDTQYF
NA | TRBD1 | TRBJ1-1 | TRBV20-1 | TGCAGTGCTAGAGTGAGGGACAGGGTGAACACTGAAGCTTTCTTT | CSARVRDRVNTEAFF
NA | TRBD1 | TRBJ2-7 | TRBV18 | TGTGCCAGCTCACCACAGCAGGGGGACTACGAGCAGTACTTC | CASSPQQGDYEQYF
many | TRBD1 | TRBJ2-7 | TRBV27 | TGTGCCAGCAGTTTCGGGGACAGCACCTACGAGCAGTACTTC | CASSFGDSTYEQYF
NA | TRBD2 | TRBJ2-3 | TRBV7-8 | TGTGCCAGCAGCCGACCTAGCGGGGAACACACAGATACGCAGTATTTT | CASSRPSGEHTDTQYF
NA | TRBD1 | TRBJ2-7 | TRBV20-1 | TGCAGTGCTAGAGTGGGACAGGGCCCGACCTACGAGCAGTACTTC | CSARVGQGPTYEQYF
many | TRBD2 | TRBJ2-1 | TRBV4-1 | TGCGCCAGCAGCCAAAGGACTAGCGGGGGGCAAATTTACAATGAGCAGTTCTTC | CASSQRTSGGQIYNEQFF
few | NA | TRBJ2-1 | TRBV20-1 | TGCAGTGCTAGAGGACAGAGGACGGGCAATGAGCAGTTCTTC | CSARGQRTGNEQFF
few | TRBD2 | TRBJ2-5 | TRBV5-6 | TGTGCCAGCAGCTTGTATCAGGGACTAGCGGGAGTAGAGACCCAGTACTTC | CASSLYQGLAGVETQYF
NA | NA | TRBJ2-1 | TRBV7-9 | TGTGCCAGCAGCTTAACTGGGTCTTGGGATGAGCAGTTCTTC | CASSLTGSWDEQFF
many | TRBD1 | TRBJ1-6 | TRBV11-2 | TGTGCCAGCAGCCCGGACAGGGTCTCACCCCTCCACTTT | CASSPDRVSPLHF
many | NA | TRBJ1-1 | TRBV10-3 | TGTGCCAGCCGCGGTGACAGCAGGACTGAAGCTTTCTTT | CASRGDSRTEAFF
NA | NA | TRBJ2-5 | TRBV18 | TGTGCCAGCTCACCTGTCGCTGGGGAGACCCAGTACTTC | CASSPVAGETQYF
NA | NA | TRBJ1-1 | TRBV15 | TGTGCCACCAGCAGACGGAGTATGAACACTGAAGCTTTCTTT | CATSRRSMNTEAFF
NA | TRBD2 | TRBJ2-3 | TRBV18 | TGTGCCAGCTCACAGCCGGGACTAGCGGGTGCAGATACGCAGTATTTT | CASSQPGLAGADTQYF
few | NA | TRBJ1-2 | TRBV3-1 | TGTGCCAGCAGCCACCCGGTTGACTATGGCTACACCTTC | CASSHPVDYGYTF
few | TRBD2 | TRBJ2-7 | TRBV20-1 | TGCAGTGCTAGAGATTCAGCGGGAGGGATTTACGAGCAGTACTTC | CSARDSAGGIYEQYF
NA | NA | TRBJ1-3 | TRBV12-3/TRBV12-4 | TGTGCCAGCAGCCGGACAGCGAACTCTGGAAACACCATATATTTT | CASSRTANSGNTIYF
NA | NA | TRBJ2-5 | TRBV14 | TGTGCCAGCAGCCAAGTACTGGGTTCGGGGACCCAGTACTTC | CASSQVLGSGTQYF
many | NA | TRBJ2-5 | TRBV10-3 | TGTGCCATCAGTGGGGGGGACCAAGAGACCCAGTACTTC | CAISGGDQETQYF
few | NA | TRBJ1-2 | TRBV5-1 | TGCGCCAGCACCATGGGGGCTGCTAACTATGGCTACACCTTC | CASTMGAANYGYTF
NA | TRBD1 | TRBJ1-5 | TRBV12-3/TRBV12-4 | TGTGCCAGCACCCGGGACAGGGGAGACCAGCCCCAGCATTTT | CASTRDRGDQPQHF
few | TRBD1 | TRBJ2-5 | TRBV10-1 | TGCGCCAGCAGTCAGACAGGGGTCGGAGAGACCCAGTACTTC | CASSQTGVGETQYF